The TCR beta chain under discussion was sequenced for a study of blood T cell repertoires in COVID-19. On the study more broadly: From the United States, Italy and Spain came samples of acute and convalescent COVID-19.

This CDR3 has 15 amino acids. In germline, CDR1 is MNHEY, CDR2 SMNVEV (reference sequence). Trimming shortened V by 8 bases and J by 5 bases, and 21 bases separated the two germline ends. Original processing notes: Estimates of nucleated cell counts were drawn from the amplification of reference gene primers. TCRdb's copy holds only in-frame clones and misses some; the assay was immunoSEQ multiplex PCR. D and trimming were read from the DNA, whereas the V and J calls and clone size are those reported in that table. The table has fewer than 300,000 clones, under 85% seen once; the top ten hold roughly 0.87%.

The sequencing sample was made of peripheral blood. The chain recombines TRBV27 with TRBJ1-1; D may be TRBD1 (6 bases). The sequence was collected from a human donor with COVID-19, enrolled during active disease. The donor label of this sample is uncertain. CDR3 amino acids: CASRPALTGGTEAFF. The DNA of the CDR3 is TGTGCCAGCCGTCCCGCTCTGACAGGCGGAACTGAAGCTTTCTTT.